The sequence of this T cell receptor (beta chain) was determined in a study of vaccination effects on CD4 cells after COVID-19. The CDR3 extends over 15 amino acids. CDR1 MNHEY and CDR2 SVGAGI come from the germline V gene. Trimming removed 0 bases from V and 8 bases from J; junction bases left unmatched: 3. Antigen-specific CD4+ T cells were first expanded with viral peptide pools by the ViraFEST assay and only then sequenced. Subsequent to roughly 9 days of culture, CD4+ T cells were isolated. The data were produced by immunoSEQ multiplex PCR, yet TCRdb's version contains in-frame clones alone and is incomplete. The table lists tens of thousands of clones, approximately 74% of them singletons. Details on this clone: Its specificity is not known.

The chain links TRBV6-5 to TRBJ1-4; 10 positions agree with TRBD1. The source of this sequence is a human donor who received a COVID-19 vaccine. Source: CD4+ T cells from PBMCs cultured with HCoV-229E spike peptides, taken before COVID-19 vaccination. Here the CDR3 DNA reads TGTGCCAGCAGTTACTCTAGGACAGGGGGGGAAAAACTGTTTTTT. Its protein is CASSYSRTGGEKLFF.